These T cell receptor beta chains were read from a single sample in a study of cytomegalovirus exposure and HLA in healthy donors. Using immunoSEQ multiplex PCR, the repertoire was profiled, and TCRdb retains in-frame clones only, with some absent. Of 120,000 to 150,000 clones listed, 90% to 95% are singletons. What was sequenced was PBMCs. These receptors all come from a man aged 18 to 35 in good health and CMV-seronegative. CDR3s include the opening cysteine and the closing phenylalanine or tryptophan. Clone size is shown for a subset of rows, as once, few, many or a class of expanded clone.

abundance | v_gene | CDR3aa
. | TRBV7-2 | CASSLGLSTDTQYF
. | TRBV19 | CASSIRLAGGLDEQFF
once | TRBV27 | CASSLTGIYEQYF
. | TRBV19 | CASSIFRGEKLFF
. | TRBV7-2 | CASRTSSRGGTTDTQYF
. | TRBV9 | CASSVGSGRARGTDTQYF
. | TRBV4-1 | CASSPQQGNTEAFF
. | TRBV5-1 | CASSLGLAGGNEQFF
. | TRBV27 | CASSITGIGGYTF
. | TRBV4-2 | CASSQETGEQYF
. | TRBV7-7 | CASSLDRDNEQFF
. | TRBV18 | CASSLQESSTEAFF
. | TRBV19 | CASSILTGTSGKLFF
. | TRBV5-4 | CASSFGRLSPTIGYTF
. | TRBV7-9 | CASSLGGQGYRDTEAFF
. | TRBV7-2 | CASIRTSDHNEQFF
. | TRBV11-3 | CASSVQGALRDTEAFF
. | TRBV28 | CASTDFSGNTIYF
. | TRBV27 | CASSTSNQPQHF
. | TRBV29-1 | CSAAGGPNTGELFF
. | TRBV7-2 | CASSLALMPGGYTF
. | TRBV14 | CASSETSGRNNEQFF
. | TRBV2 | CASSEGGRRVNQPQHF
. | TRBV27 | CASNSAGRSDYGYTF
. | TRBV29-1 | CSVALAGPVQETQYF
once | TRBV6-5 | CASSPTRLGQGSAFF
. | TRBV9 | CASSVPGSGNEQFF
few | TRBV5-1 | CASSLLPGQLQFF
. | TRBV25-1 | CASSELIGGRGYNEQFF
. | TRBV13 | CASSLLASGFNEQFF
. | TRBV4-1 | CASSQGQINTEAFF
. | TRBV14 | CASSHGGTGVLGTEAFF
. | TRBV30 | CAWSVLQGQETQYF
. | TRBV29-1 | CSVPGQGIAGELFF
. | TRBV12-5 | CASGLSTGPTTNEQFF
. | TRBV7-8 | CASSVGYGSTEAFF
. | TRBV27 | CASSSPGTQAYEQYF
. | TRBV6-1 | CASSERTGTTFYNSPLHF
. | TRBV11-2 | CASSPSLGGTGEYEQYF
. | TRBV27 | CASIRFRPQHF
. | TRBV11-3 | CASSFGTSGTFQETQYF